This T cell receptor (beta chain) is from a study of CD4 T cells in relation to SARS-CoV-2 and coronaviruses. On the study more broadly: The negative reference was HIV-1 Nef peptide pool or peptide-free culture.

The CDR3 is 15 amino acids. Germline lookup yields CDR1 SNHLY and CDR2 FYNNEI. V lost 5 bases and J lost 6; bases outside the gene matches: 8. This clone was found a few times. Its antigen is not known. Here immunoSEQ multiplex PCR was the method, and the copy in TCRdb shows in-frame clones only, minus some. This sample has about 26,000 clones, with roughly 80% found just once. Study-wide results and limits: Crossreactive clones expanded significantly less to SARS-CoV-2 than monoreactive clones.

Unexposed donor CD4+ T cells date from about 2010-2018, before the COVID-19 pandemic. After ten to eleven days of culture, CD4+ T cells were isolated. Cultures held two million PBMCs per well with around 9.4 IU/ml IL-2. This clonotype was sampled from a human donor in good health. The rearrangement links TRBV2 to TRBJ2-3, with 10 bases that match TRBD2. Source material: CD4+ T cells from PBMCs, cultured in vitro. The CDR3 nucleotides read TGTGCCAGCAGTCCCCGGACTAGCGGAGGGGATACGCAGTATTTT. Amino acids: CASSPRTSGGDTQYF.